This is a list of T cell receptor beta chains from one sample in a study of spatial heterogeneity in lung cancer. TCRdb analysed the 5' RACE reads with MiXCR anew, one entry per CDR3 protein. The table records around 100,000 distinct CDR3 sequences, approximately 4.7% of them present only once. Sequenced here: lung tumor tissue, sampled at surgery. All receptors come from a male donor with early-stage non-small cell lung cancer. Each CDR3 is given with its conserved first and last residue. The D gene is left open where the match is weak. The size of a clone is reported for some rows only, either as once, few or many, or as a class for expanded clones.

j_call v_call clone_size d_call cdr3_aa cdr3_nt
TRBJ2-1 TRBV27 many - CASSLVSRPPYNEQFF TGTGCCAGCAGTTTAGTGAGTAGGCCCCCCTACAATGAGCAGTTCTTC
TRBJ2-3 TRBV3-1 - - CASSQAQGPTDTQYF TGTGCCAGCAGCCAAGCTCAGGGCCCCACAGATACGCAGTATTTT
TRBJ1-3 TRBV5-5 many - CASSFSLSSGNTIYF TGTGCCAGCAGCTTCTCCCTCAGTTCCGGAAACACCATATATTTT
TRBJ2-7 TRBV6-2/TRBV6-3 many - CASRIHSYPTYEQYF TGTGCCAGCAGGATCCACTCCTACCCAACCTACGAGCAGTACTTC
TRBJ1-1 TRBV2 - - CARAGPQRNTEAFF TGTGCCAGGGCGGGACCTCAACGGAACACTGAAGCTTTCTTT
TRBJ2-4 TRBV28 - - CASATPLELAKNIQYF TGTGCCAGCGCAACCCCCCTAGAACTAGCCAAAAACATTCAGTACTTC
TRBJ2-3 TRBV28 many - CASSSGDSTDTQYF TGTGCCAGCAGTTCGGGCGATAGCACGGATACGCAGTATTTT
TRBJ2-5 TRBV7-9 - - CASSPGARSETQYF TGTGCCAGCAGCCCCGGGGCTCGCTCGGAGACCCAGTACTTC
TRBJ2-1 TRBV12-5 - - CASAANEQFF TGTGCTAGCGCAGCAAATGAGCAGTTCTTC
TRBJ2-3 TRBV27 - TRBD2 CASSWGLAGIFTDTQYF TGTGCCAGCAGTTGGGGACTAGCGGGGATTTTCACAGATACGCAGTATTTT
TRBJ2-1 TRBV6-5 many - CASSYSPDSYNEQFF TGTGCCAGCAGTTACTCCCCGGATTCCTACAATGAGCAGTTCTTC
TRBJ2-7 TRBV14 many - CASSQDHRGWSSYEQYF TGTGCCAGCAGCCAAGATCATCGAGGCTGGAGCTCCTACGAGCAGTACTTC
TRBJ2-5 TRBV7-9 few TRBD1 CASSPPLQGLETQYF TGTGCCAGCAGCCCCCCTCTACAGGGGTTGGAGACCCAGTACTTC
TRBJ2-7 TRBV12-3/TRBV12-4 many - CASSFYEGLLRYEQYF TGTGCCAGCAGTTTCTACGAGGGTTTGCTTCGATACGAGCAGTACTTC
TRBJ2-7 TRBV7-2 many - CASSFSRDTPQF TGTGCCAGCAGCTTCAGCCGGGACACGCCCCAATTC
TRBJ2-7 TRBV20-1 many - CSAGGTAYEQYF TGCAGTGCAGGGGGGACAGCTTACGAGCAGTACTTC
TRBJ2-5 TRBV11-1 many TRBD2 CASSSRGLAGGLAETQYF TGTGCCAGCAGCTCCCGAGGACTAGCGGGAGGATTGGCAGAGACCCAGTACTTC
TRBJ2-1 TRBV6-5 many TRBD1 CATARTGNTAAFYNEQFF TGTGCCACCGCACGGACAGGGAATACAGCAGCCTTCTACAATGAGCAGTTCTTC
TRBJ2-2 TRBV10-3 many TRBD1 CAISPGQGVSGELFF TGTGCCATCAGCCCCGGACAGGGGGTGTCCGGGGAGCTGTTTTTT
TRBJ1-1 TRBV5-4 many - CASSSSLGLGAFF TGTGCCAGCAGCTCCTCCTTGGGTCTCGGAGCTTTCTTT
TRBJ2-1 TRBV10-3 many TRBD2 CAIQGDSGRAHNEQFF TGTGCCATCCAAGGGGATAGCGGGAGGGCCCACAATGAGCAGTTCTTC
TRBJ2-7 TRBV28 few - CASSLSGVQYF TGTGCCAGCAGTTTATCGGGGGTGCAGTACTTC
TRBJ2-1 TRBV28 - - CASGNLIGESSYNEQFF TGTGCCAGCGGTAACCTGATCGGAGAGAGCTCCTACAATGAGCAGTTCTTC
TRBJ2-3 TRBV20-1 many TRBD2 CSARGLAGERGTDTQYF TGCAGTGCTAGAGGACTAGCGGGAGAGAGAGGCACAGATACGCAGTATTTT
TRBJ2-6 TRBV7-9 - - CASSLVGEPGANVLTF TGTGCCAGCAGCTTAGTAGGAGAGCCTGGGGCCAACGTCCTGACTTTC
TRBJ2-1 TRBV3-1 many - CASSQPAENNEQFF TGTGCCAGCAGCCAGCCGGCGGAGAACAATGAGCAGTTCTTC
TRBJ1-1 TRBV3-1 many - CASSQAVYTEAFF TGTGCCAGCAGCCAGGCAGTTTACACTGAAGCTTTCTTT
TRBJ2-1 TRBV12-3/TRBV12-4 - - CASRNRDNEQFF TGTGCCAGCAGGAATAGAGACAATGAGCAGTTCTTC
TRBJ2-7 TRBV28 many - CASSLNHEPYEQYF TGTGCCAGCAGTTTAAATCACGAGCCTTACGAGCAGTACTTC
TRBJ2-3 TRBV11-2 many TRBD2 CASSRLAGASTDTQYF TGTGCCAGCAGCCGTCTAGCGGGAGCTAGCACAGATACGCAGTATTTT
TRBJ1-3 TRBV9 many - CASSVGDGGNTIYF TGTGCCAGCAGCGTAGGGGACGGCGGAAACACCATATATTTT
TRBJ2-7 TRBV27 many TRBD1 CASSFGTGGDYEQYF TGTGCCAGCAGTTTCGGGACAGGGGGCGACTACGAGCAGTACTTC
TRBJ2-3 TRBV27 - TRBD2 CASSSPWTSGRTGTQYF TGTGCCAGCAGTTCCCCATGGACTAGCGGGAGAACAGGGACGCAGTATTTT
TRBJ1-4 TRBV5-6 many - CASSQNEKLFF TGTGCCAGCAGCCAGAATGAAAAACTGTTTTTT
TRBJ2-7 TRBV2 many TRBD1 CASKGTGSLPEQYF TGTGCCAGTAAGGGGACAGGGTCTTTACCCGAGCAGTACTTC
TRBJ1-5 TRBV12-3/TRBV12-4 many - CASSLVGFSNQPQHF TGTGCCAGCAGTTTGGTAGGCTTTAGCAATCAGCCCCAGCATTTT